These 5 T cell receptor beta chains originate from one sample sequenced in a study of human T cells and chemical hapten exposure. MiXCR, applied by TCRdb to the RACE reads, yields one record per CDR3 protein. The repertoire holds 150,000 to 200,000 distinct CDR3 sequences, roughly 30% seen once, with less than 3.5% in the top ten. Time point: pre-sensitization, week 0. Sample treatment: therapeutic diphenylcyclopropenone sensitization with weekly scalp DPC. The sequences come from whole blood, collected in connection with sensitization to the hapten diphenylcyclopropenone (DPC). The receptors here all came from a young woman with alopecia areata. Some clones in this sample may be carry-over from other donors' samples.

V usage is TRBV10-3 and J usage is TRBJ2-5, with D maybe TRBD1 (6 bases). The V end was cut by 4 bases, the J end by 5 bases, with 17 bases between. Germline assignment: CDR1 ENHRY and CDR2 SYGVKD. The CDR3 is 15 amino acids. CDR3 region: CAISADDRGTETQYF. The CDR3 DNA sequence: TGTGCCATCAGTGCCGACGATAGGGGGACGGAGACCCAGTACTTC.

The table lists this clonotype with a few counts. The chain links TRBV20-1 to TRBJ2-7; a possible D gene is TRBD2 (6 bases). Germline V gene data show CDR1 as DFQATT and CDR2 as SNEGSKA (reference sequence). Trimming left V 1 base short and J 0 bases short, with 13 bases between. The CDR3 totals 15 residues. The CDR3 loop reads CSARALALSSYEQYF. CDR3 nucleotides: TGCAGTGCTAGAGCTCTAGCGTTGAGCTCCTACGAGCAGTACTTC.

This clonotype was counted a few times. This rearrangement joins TRBV2 to TRBJ2-1; 12 bases line up with TRBD2. This CDR3 is 14 amino acids long. Looked up from germline, CDR1 is SNHLY and CDR2 is FYNNEI. After removal of 2 bases from V and 8 bases from J, the junction contained 1 base not matched to a gene. The CDR3 DNA sequence: TGTGCCAGCAGTGAACTAGCGGGGGGGTATGAGCAGTTCTTC. It translates to CASSELAGGYEQFF.

The chain employs TRBV15 and TRBJ1-1; D call uncertain. The CDR3 has 16 residues. The germline V gene has CDR1 LNHNV and CDR2 YYDKDF (reference sequence). V lost 0 bases and J lost 1, with 12 bases in between. Here the CDR3 reads CATSRDRPRSNTEAFF. The CDR3 bases are TGTGCCACCAGCAGAGATAGACCGCGCTCGAACACTGAAGCTTTCTTT.

The chain recombines TRBV29-1 with TRBJ2-5; D possibly corresponds to TRBD1 (5 bases). In germline, CDR1 is SQVTM, CDR2 ANQGSEA. The CDR3 is 13 amino acids. Trimming pared 6 bases from V and 2 bases from J, leaving 13 bases between. The CDR3 DNA sequence: TGCAGCGTCTCCATGACAGCGCAAGAGACCCAGTACTTC. Translation: CSVSMTAQETQYF.